A selection of T cell receptor beta chains follows, all from one sample in a study of CD8 T cells in ankylosing spondylitis. TCRdb itself ran the 5' RACE reads through MiXCR, one entry per CDR3 protein. The profile shows about 440,000 distinct CDR3 sequences, 17% of them singletons. Sample: blood, either unsorted or a sorted T cell fraction (not recorded which). The source is a male donor with ankylosing spondylitis. The CDR3 runs from the conserved cysteine through the conserved F or W. A D gene is named only where the DNA matches it firmly. Only some rows state a clone size, as once, few, many or a class for expanded clones.

clone size	D gene	J gene	V gene	CDR3 DNA	CDR3 protein
-	-	TRBJ2-7	TRBV11-2	TGTGCCAGCAGCCCCCCGCTCACAACTACCGAGCAGTACTTC	CASSPPLTTTEQYF
-	TRBD2	TRBJ2-6	TRBV20-1	TGCTGTGCTAGTTCTAGCGGGCCTTCCTCTGGGGCCAACGTCCTGACTTTC	CCASSSGPSSGANVLTF
many	-	TRBJ2-3	TRBV9	TGTGCCAGCAGCGTAGCTCAGGAGGCTACGCAGTATTTT	CASSVAQEATQYF
-	-	TRBJ2-3	TRBV15	TGTGCCACCAGCGGTGGGATCAGTTTGACAGATACGCAGTATTTT	CATSGGISLTDTQYF
-	-	TRBJ2-5	TRBV5-1	TGCGCCAGCAGACACGCTCAAGAGACCCAGTACTTC	CASRHAQETQYF
-	-	TRBJ1-2	TRBV18	TGTGCCAGCTCACCAGAGTTCCTACCCTACACCTTC	CASSPEFLPYTF
-	-	TRBJ1-2	TRBV4-1	TGCGCCAGCAGCGCAAGGGCTGCGGGCGAGGGGTATGGCTACACCTTC	CASSARAAGEGYGYTF
many	-	TRBJ2-1	TRBV5-1	TGCGCCAGCAGCTACAAACAGGGATTCCGAAACAATGAGCAGTTCTTC	CASSYKQGFRNNEQFF
-	TRBD1	TRBJ1-5	TRBV12-3/TRBV12-4	TGTGCCAGCAGTTTGGGACAGGGGGGTTCGCCCCAGCATTTT	CASSLGQGGSPQHF
few	TRBD1	TRBJ2-7	TRBV5-1	TGCGCCAGCAGCTCGGGACAGAGTTTCTCCGAGCAGTACTTC	CASSSGQSFSEQYF
-	-	TRBJ1-4	TRBV12-3/TRBV12-4	TGTGCCAGCAGTTTAGCGCGAGGGAGGACTAATGAAAAACTGTTTTTT	CASSLARGRTNEKLFF
-	-	TRBJ2-7	TRBV11-2	TGTGCCAGCAGCCCTCGGACCGGCTTTGAGCAGTACTTC	CASSPRTGFEQYF
many	TRBD2	TRBJ2-1	TRBV27	TGTGCCAGCAGTTTAAAAGCGGGGCATAATGAGCAGTTCTTC	CASSLKAGHNEQFF
-	TRBD1	TRBJ1-1	TRBV7-9	TGTGCCAGCAGCTTAGGCGGGACAGGGCACACTGAAGCTTTCTTT	CASSLGGTGHTEAFF
few	TRBD1	TRBJ1-1	TRBV5-1	TGCGCCAGCAGCCCCCGGGACAGGGATTTGCCGAACACTGAAGCTTTCTTT	CASSPRDRDLPNTEAFF
few	-	TRBJ1-6	TRBV20-1	TGCAGTGCTAGAGAGATTGGGCGCCCCGTTTTGTCACCCCTCCACTTT	CSAREIGRPVLSPLHF
few	-	TRBJ1-1	TRBV5-6	TGTGCCAGCAGCACAAGTAGGGGAGGGAACACTGAAGCTTTCTTT	CASSTSRGGNTEAFF
-	TRBD1	TRBJ1-2	TRBV3-1	TGTGCCAGCAGCCAGGAAGACAGGGCCTATGGCTACACCTTC	CASSQEDRAYGYTF
-	-	TRBJ2-7	TRBV7-3	TGTGCCAGCAGCTTAAGCGGTGGGGCTGGGCACGAGCAGTACTTC	CASSLSGGAGHEQYF
-	TRBD1	TRBJ1-1	TRBV12-3/TRBV12-4	TGTGCCAGCAGTCCCCGGGACAGGGGCACTGAAGCTTTCTTT	CASSPRDRGTEAFF
few	TRBD1	TRBJ2-1	TRBV3-1	TGTGCCAGCAGCCAAGGGGGGGACAGGTTTTACAATGAGCAGTTCTTC	CASSQGGDRFYNEQFF
many	TRBD1	TRBJ2-7	TRBV5-1	TGCGCCAGCAGTCCCCGGGACAGGGGCTCCTACGAGCAGTACTTC	CASSPRDRGSYEQYF
-	-	TRBJ2-7	TRBV20-1	TGCAGTGCTAGTGCGATAGTACCGAGCTCCTACGAGCAGTACTTC	CSASAIVPSSYEQYF
few	-	TRBJ2-5	TRBV10-1	TGCGCCAGGATTTATAGACAAGAGACCCAGTACTTC	CARIYRQETQYF
-	-	TRBJ2-7	TRBV11-2	TGTGCCAGCAGCGCTGCCGTCGGACACAACTACGAGCAGTACTTC	CASSAAVGHNYEQYF
-	-	TRBJ1-1	TRBV29-1	TGCAGCGTAAAGGGGGAACCGGACGGGAACACTGAAGCTTTCTTT	CSVKGEPDGNTEAFF
-	-	TRBJ2-7	TRBV6-2/TRBV6-3	TGTGCCAGCAGAAGAGCGGAGACCTACTACGAGCAGTACTTC	CASRRAETYYEQYF
-	TRBD1	TRBJ1-2	TRBV19	TGTGCCAGCACCTCTCCTACAGGGGACTATGGCTACACCTTC	CASTSPTGDYGYTF
few	-	TRBJ2-6	TRBV3-1	TGTGCCAGCAGGAGGACGGGGGCCAACGTCCTGACTTTC	CASRRTGANVLTF
few	-	TRBJ2-7	TRBV7-3	TGTGCCAGCAGCCCCCGGGGGGGGACAGTTTACGAGCAGTACTTC	CASSPRGGTVYEQYF
-	-	TRBJ2-3	TRBV3-1	TGTGCCAGCAGCCGGGCAGGATCCACAGATACGCAGTATTTT	CASSRAGSTDTQYF
few	TRBD1	TRBJ1-5	TRBV7-8	TGTGCCAGCAGCCCTTCCACCCGGGACAGGGTGACCCAGCCCCAGCATTTT	CASSPSTRDRVTQPQHF
-	TRBD2	TRBJ2-2	TRBV11-3	TGTGCCAGCAGCTCGCCCCGGAGCGGGAAGGACACCGGGGAGCTGTTTTTT	CASSSPRSGKDTGELFF
few	TRBD1	TRBJ1-2	TRBV15	TGTGCCACCAGCAGAGATCAGCGGACAGGGGATGGCTACACCTTC	CATSRDQRTGDGYTF
-	-	TRBJ1-2	TRBV5-5	TGTGCCAGCAGCTTTGAGAGAAACTATGGCTACACCTTC	CASSFERNYGYTF
-	-	TRBJ2-4	TRBV14	TGTGCCAGCAGCCGGCAGGGTTCGAACATTCAGTACTTC	CASSRQGSNIQYF
few	-	TRBJ1-6	TRBV7-9	TGTGCCAGCAGCTTAGCGGGGTCCGCACCCCTCCACTTT	CASSLAGSAPLHF
-	-	TRBJ2-2	TRBV2	TGTCCCAGCAGTGTAACAGGAGACACCGGGGAGCTGTTTTTT	CPSSVTGDTGELFF
-	-	TRBJ2-1	TRBV28	TGTGCCAGCAGACAGACAGCGAACTCCTACAATGAGCAGTTCTTC	CASRQTANSYNEQFF
few	TRBD1	TRBJ1-5	TRBV20-1	TGCAGTGCTAGAGGGACAGGGGGCAATCAGCCCCAGCATTTT	CSARGTGGNQPQHF
-	TRBD2	TRBJ2-3	TRBV6-1	TGTGCCAGCAGGCTTAGCGGGGGCCTTACAGATACGCAGTATTTT	CASRLSGGLTDTQYF
few	-	TRBJ2-7	TRBV5-6	TGTGCCAGCAGCTTGTACTTTGGGACCCGCTCCTACGAGCAGTACTTC	CASSLYFGTRSYEQYF
-	TRBD2	TRBJ2-1	TRBV20-1	TGCAGTGCTAGAGTAGCTAGCGGGAGCGATAATGAGCAGTTCTTC	CSARVASGSDNEQFF
-	TRBD1	TRBJ1-3	TRBV7-9	TGTGCCAGCAGACAAACCGGGACAGGGGCTGGAAACACCATATATTTT	CASRQTGTGAGNTIYF
-	-	TRBJ1-3	TRBV28	TGTGCCAGCAGTTTATCTGGGGCAGGGACTGGAAACACCATATATTTT	CASSLSGAGTGNTIYF
many	-	TRBJ1-4	TRBV10-3	TGTGCCATCAGTGAGGACAGGGAAAAACTGTTTTTT	CAISEDREKLFF
many	-	TRBJ2-7	TRBV12-3/TRBV12-4	TGTGCCAGCAGTTTAGTTGCGCCCGAGCAGTACTTC	CASSLVAPEQYF
-	-	TRBJ2-2	TRBV1	TGCACCAGCAGCCCTGGGACTAGCGGGGGGCCCACGAACACCGGGGAGCTGTTTTTT	CTSSPGTSGGPTNTGELFF
few	-	TRBJ2-2	TRBV5-5	TGTGCCAGCAGCCTCGGGGCCAGGGGCGACACCGGGGAGCTGTTTTTT	CASSLGARGDTGELFF
many	TRBD1	TRBJ2-7	TRBV5-6	TGTGCCAGCAGCTTGGAAGGGGACAGGGGGTTCGAGCAGTACTTC	CASSLEGDRGFEQYF
-	TRBD2	TRBJ2-7	TRBV7-2	TGTGCCAGCAGGTCGGGACTAGCCGAGCAGTACTTC	CASRSGLAEQYF
-	-	TRBJ2-2	TRBV18	TGTGCCAGCTCACCACTGAAGTCGGACGGGGAGCTGTTTTTT	CASSPLKSDGELFF
-	-	TRBJ2-1	TRBV6-5	TGTGCCAGCAGTGCCCCCCGGGGGCGGGAGTTCTTC	CASSAPRGREFF
-	-	TRBJ2-3	TRBV5-1	TGCGCCAGCAGTACGGCGGCGGGCACAGATACGCAGTATTTT	CASSTAAGTDTQYF
-	TRBD1	TRBJ1-4	TRBV15	TGTGCCACCAGCAGAGGGTCAGGGGGCAATAAGGAAAAACTGTTTTTT	CATSRGSGGNKEKLFF
-	-	TRBJ1-5	TRBV6-2/TRBV6-3	TGTGCCAGCAGTTACTGGGTCAATCAGCCCCAGCATTTT	CASSYWVNQPQHF
few	TRBD1	TRBJ1-6	TRBV6-5	TGTGCCAGCAGTTTTTTCGACAGGGAGTTGTCACCCCTCCACTTT	CASSFFDRELSPLHF